The 14 T cell receptor beta chains below all came from one sample that was sequenced in a study of OX40 agonist ivuxolimab in advanced cancers. Some clones are missing from TCRdb's copy, which holds only in-frame ones; the method was immunoSEQ multiplex PCR. This sample yields 78,000 or so clones, of which roughly 86% are seen a single time; approximately 0.72% belongs to the top ten. Sequencing was performed on CD4+ or CD8+ T cells sorted from blood, taken in a trial of the OX40 agonist ivuxolimab. These receptors were obtained from an adult with an advanced solid tumor such as melanoma, head and neck, liver or kidney cancer.

J is TRBJ2-3 and V is TRBV6-4; D may correspond to TRBD1 or TRBD2 (6 bases each). CDR1 is MRHNA, CDR2 SNTAGT, per germline. The CDR3 consists of 14 residues. Trimming pared 3 bases from V and 11 bases from J, leaving 18 bases between. The CDR3 sequence: CASSDSPGGGRQYF. The CDR3 DNA is TGTGCCAGCAGTGATTCTCCCGGAGGGGGAAGGCAGTATTTT.

The chain carries TRBV6-5 and TRBJ2-2, with D perhaps TRBD1 (5 bases). Germline V gives CDR1 MNHEY, CDR2 SVGAGI. The length of the CDR3 is 16 residues. The V end was cut by 4 bases, the J end by 5 bases, with 17 bases between. CDR3 nucleotides: TGTGCCAGCAGTTCCCCCCGCAGGGATAAGACCGGGGAGCTGTTTTTT. As protein: CASSSPRRDKTGELFF.

The chain has TRBV19 and TRBJ1-1; TRBD1 matches 11 bases. CDR1 is LNHDA, CDR2 SQIVND, per germline (reference sequence). This CDR3 region has 17 residues. The V segment lost 4 bases and the J segment 5 bases; nucleotides outside the gene matches: 12. The CDR3 coding sequence is TGTGCCAGTAGTACTCGGACAGGGGGCTCTGGAGGTACTGAAGCTTTCTTT. Its translation is CASSTRTGGSGGTEAFF.

By frequency in the sample, this clone is medium-sized. The chain links TRBV5-1 to TRBJ1-1; D uncertain. This CDR3 region has 15 residues. Germline values: CDR1 SGHRS, CDR2 YFSETQ. Trimming cost V 4 bases and J 0 bases, with 13 bases left between them. CDR3 sequence (DNA): TGCGCCAGCAGCCTGAACGGACGGATGAACACTGAAGCTTTCTTT. The encoded protein is CASSLNGRMNTEAFF. The whole variable domain, filled in from reference TRBV5-1 and TRBJ1-1, reads KAGVTQTPRYLIKTRGQQVTLSCSPISGHRSVSWYQQTPGQGLQFLFEYFSETQRNKGNFPGRFSGRQFSNSRSEMNVSTLELGDSALYLCASSLNGRMNTEAFFGQGTRLTVV.

V usage is TRBV18 and J usage is TRBJ1-1, with D perhaps TRBD1 (6 bases). The CDR3 runs to 13 residues. The germline V and J ends were trimmed by 6 bases and 7 bases, with 15 bases remaining between them. Germline assignment: CDR1 KGHSH and CDR2 LQKENI. The CDR3 DNA reads TGTGCCAGCTCGCAAGGAGGGGGTGGTGAAGCTTTCTTT. This codes for CASSQGGGGEAFF.

This clone has just a few counts. The V and J genes are TRBV28 and TRBJ1-4, with 7 bases fitting TRBD1. The CDR3 is made up of 13 amino acids. V lost 5 bases to trimming and J lost 10 bases; unmatched junction nucleotides: 7. The germline V gene has CDR1 MDHEN and CDR2 SYDVKM. Written as DNA, the CDR3 is TGTGCCAGCAGTCCTCGGGACAGTAGAAAACTGTTTTTT. This gives the protein CASSPRDSRKLFF.

As regards this clone: A read error may produce the germline difference seen at one junction end. The gene calls are TRBV19 and TRBJ1-5, with D hard to call. This CDR3 spans 15 amino acids. Germline lookup yields CDR1 LNHDA and CDR2 SQIVND (reference sequence). CDR3 DNA: TGTGCCAGTACGGCGGTCGACGGACCTAATCGGCCCCAGCATTTT. It is translated as CASTAVDGPNRPQHF.

The chain recombines TRBV6-6 with TRBJ2-7; TRBD1 matches at 8 bases. J gave up 2 bases and V 4 bases, and 4 bases lay outside the gene matches. The CDR3 sequence is 14 residues long. The germline CDR1 and CDR2 sequences are MNHNY and SVGAGI (reference sequence). CDR3 region: CASSSDRGTYEQYF. For the CDR3, the DNA is TGTGCCAGCAGTTCTGACAGGGGAACCTACGAGCAGTACTTC.

This chain's CDR3 is CASSPYGGAIDEQYF. In nucleotides, the CDR3 is TGTGCCAGCAGCCCCTATGGGGGGGCAATCGACGAGCAGTACTTC. The rearrangement joins TRBV7-3 to TRBJ2-7; D is possibly TRBD2 (7 bases). V dropped 5 bases and J dropped 5 bases, with 19 bases sitting between them. This CDR3 has 15 residues. Germline V gene sequence: CDR1 SGHTA, CDR2 FQGTGA.

V and J are TRBV5-1 and TRBJ1-3; D is unclear. V lost 0 bases to trimming and J lost 0 bases, with 7 bases between them. The germline CDR1 and CDR2 sequences are SGHRS and YFSETQ. The CDR3 spans 15 residues. Here the CDR3 reads CASSLDGSSGNTIYF. The CDR3, as DNA: TGCGCCAGCAGCTTGGATGGGAGCTCTGGAAACACCATATATTTT.

The gene calls are TRBV6-5 and TRBJ1-5; 11 bases line up with TRBD1. V lost 6 bases to trimming and J lost 7 bases; unmatched junction nucleotides: 8. There are 15 residues in the CDR3. CDR1 is MNHEY, CDR2 SVGAGI, per germline. Written as DNA, the CDR3 is TGTGCCAGCAGAGCTAGCGGGACAGGGGGACAGCCCCAGCATTTT. This translates into CASRASGTGGQPQHF.

V is TRBV5-1 and J is TRBJ1-3; D is unresolved. Trimming pared 0 bases from V and 0 bases from J, leaving 10 bases between. The CDR3 sequence is 16 residues long. Germline V gene lookup returns CDR1 SGHRS and CDR2 YFSETQ. The CDR3 nucleotides read TGCGCCAGCAGCTTGGATTTAGTAGGCTCTGGAAACACCATATATTTT. Translating it yields CASSLDLVGSGNTIYF.

This clone was counted a few times. This chain connects TRBV19 to TRBJ2-1, with no clear D. The CDR3 loop spans 15 amino acids. Per germline, CDR1 LNHDA and CDR2 SQIVND (reference sequence). Between the trimmed V and J ends, which lost 6 bases and 5 bases, there was a span of 17 bases. In DNA, the CDR3 is TGTGCCAGTAGGCCCGGTGTGATCGCGGACAATGAGCAGTTCTTC. As protein: CASRPGVIADNEQFF. The entire variable domain, with the rest obtained from reference TRBV19 and TRBJ2-1, is as follows: DGGITQSPKYLFRKEGQNVTLSCEQNLNHDAMYWYRQDPGQGLRLIYYSQIVNDFQKGDIAEGYSVSREKKESFPLTVTSAQKNPTAFYLCASRPGVIADNEQFFGPGTRLTVL.

This chain joins TRBV19 and TRBJ1-4; D call uncertain. With 3 bases removed from V and 7 bases from J, the gap between germline ends came to 9 bases. Looked up from germline, CDR1 is LNHDA and CDR2 is SQIVND (reference sequence). The CDR3 loop spans 13 amino acids. DNA for the CDR3: TGTGCCAGTAGTATGGGGAGAAGTGAAAAACTGTTTTTT. This encodes CASSMGRSEKLFF. Filled out from reference TRBV19 and TRBJ1-4, the complete variable domain reads DGGITQSPKYLFRKEGQNVTLSCEQNLNHDAMYWYRQDPGQGLRLIYYSQIVNDFQKGDIAEGYSVSREKKESFPLTVTSAQKNPTAFYLCASSMGRSEKLFFGSGTQLSVL.